These T cell receptor beta chains were read from a single sample in a study of blood T cell repertoires in COVID-19. Generated by immunoSEQ multiplex PCR, the TCRdb table keeps only in-frame clones and is missing some. The sample has about 150,000 clones; approximately 80% are singletons. The sequenced sample was peripheral blood. These receptors came from a woman aged 60-70 years with COVID-19, enrolled during active disease. Each CDR3 is given with its conserved first and last residue. Each record gives: CDR3 DNA, CDR3 protein, clone size, D gene, V gene, CDR3 length, J gene. D genes are given only for firm matches. Size values are once, few and many counts, or a class for expanded clones, and some rows have none.

CDR3 DNA: TGCGCCAGCAGCAAACAAACTAGCGGCGGGACCGGGGAGCTGTTTTTT; CDR3 protein: CASSKQTSGGTGELFF; clone size: .; D gene: TRBD2; V gene: TRBV5-1; CDR3 length: 16; J gene: TRBJ2-2
CDR3 DNA: TGTGCCACCCGGAGGGGGGGAGGCAATCAGCCCCAGCATTTT; CDR3 protein: CATRRGGGNQPQHF; clone size: .; D gene: .; V gene: TRBV15; CDR3 length: 14; J gene: TRBJ1-5
CDR3 DNA: TGTGCCAGCTCACCGCAGGGGGCTACTAATGAAAAACTGTTTTTT; CDR3 protein: CASSPQGATNEKLFF; clone size: .; D gene: TRBD1; V gene: TRBV18; CDR3 length: 15; J gene: TRBJ1-4
CDR3 DNA: TGTGCCAGCAGTGAATGGGGGGTGGGGCAGCCCCAGCATTTT; CDR3 protein: CASSEWGVGQPQHF; clone size: .; D gene: .; V gene: TRBV6-1; CDR3 length: 14; J gene: TRBJ1-5
CDR3 DNA: TGTGCCAGCAGTGATCAAGCCCAGAACACTGAAGCTTTCTTT; CDR3 protein: CASSDQAQNTEAFF; clone size: .; D gene: .; V gene: TRBV25-1; CDR3 length: 14; J gene: TRBJ1-1
CDR3 DNA: TGTGCCAGCAGCACTCCACGGCGGGGGCCCTATGGCTACACCTTC; CDR3 protein: CASSTPRRGPYGYTF; clone size: .; D gene: .; V gene: TRBV3-1/TRBV3-2; CDR3 length: 15; J gene: TRBJ1-2
CDR3 DNA: TGTGCCAGCAGTGAAATCCGACAGGGAAGTTCACCCCTCCACTTT; CDR3 protein: CASSEIRQGSSPLHF; clone size: .; D gene: TRBD1; V gene: TRBV6-1; CDR3 length: 15; J gene: TRBJ1-6
CDR3 DNA: TGTGCCAGTAATAAGGTAGCGGACACCGGGGAGCTGTTTTTT; CDR3 protein: CASNKVADTGELFF; clone size: .; D gene: .; V gene: TRBV19; CDR3 length: 14; J gene: TRBJ2-2
CDR3 DNA: TGTGCCAGCAGTTCTACGGGACAGATATATGGCTACACCTTC; CDR3 protein: CASSSTGQIYGYTF; clone size: .; D gene: TRBD1; V gene: TRBV6-5; CDR3 length: 14; J gene: TRBJ1-2
CDR3 DNA: TGCGCCAGCAGCCAGTCTAGCGGTAGGGGGGAGCTGTTTTTT; CDR3 protein: CASSQSSGRGELFF; clone size: .; D gene: TRBD2; V gene: TRBV5-1; CDR3 length: 14; J gene: TRBJ2-2
CDR3 DNA: TGTGCTAGCAGCCCGGACAGGGGTAGGGCCGGGGAGCTGTTTTTT; CDR3 protein: CASSPDRGRAGELFF; clone size: .; D gene: TRBD1; V gene: TRBV7-7; CDR3 length: 15; J gene: TRBJ2-2
CDR3 DNA: TGTGCCAGCAGCCAAGCAGGGCGGACGTATACGCAGTATTTT; CDR3 protein: CASSQAGRTYTQYF; clone size: .; D gene: .; V gene: TRBV3-1/TRBV3-2; CDR3 length: 14; J gene: TRBJ2-3
CDR3 DNA: TGTGCCAGCTCACGATCGACAGGGAGAAACTACGAGCAGTACTTC; CDR3 protein: CASSRSTGRNYEQYF; clone size: .; D gene: TRBD1; V gene: TRBV18; CDR3 length: 15; J gene: TRBJ2-7
CDR3 DNA: TGCGCCAGCAGCTATAGCGCGGACTCCTACAATGAGCAGTTCTTC; CDR3 protein: CASSYSADSYNEQFF; clone size: .; D gene: .; V gene: TRBV5-1; CDR3 length: 15; J gene: TRBJ2-1
CDR3 DNA: TGTGCCAGTAGCCCAGCGGGTGGGAGAACCGGGGAGCTGTTTTTT; CDR3 protein: CASSPAGGRTGELFF; clone size: few; D gene: .; V gene: TRBV19; CDR3 length: 15; J gene: TRBJ2-2
CDR3 DNA: TGTGCCAGCAGTCGCCTCGGAGGGGATAATTCACCCCTCCACTTT; CDR3 protein: CASSRLGGDNSPLHF; clone size: .; D gene: .; V gene: TRBV6-6; CDR3 length: 15; J gene: TRBJ1-6
CDR3 DNA: TGCAGCGTTGGGCAGGCCGAGCAGTACTTC; CDR3 protein: CSVGQAEQYF; clone size: .; D gene: .; V gene: TRBV29-1; CDR3 length: 10; J gene: TRBJ2-7
CDR3 DNA: TGTGCCAGCAGTTACCAGGGGGCAGGATCCGGGGAGCTGTTTTTT; CDR3 protein: CASSYQGAGSGELFF; clone size: .; D gene: TRBD1; V gene: TRBV6-5; CDR3 length: 15; J gene: TRBJ2-2
CDR3 DNA: TGTGCCAGCAGTTTTCGGGGGGCGACCGACACCGGGGAGCTGTTTTTT; CDR3 protein: CASSFRGATDTGELFF; clone size: .; D gene: .; V gene: TRBV27; CDR3 length: 16; J gene: TRBJ2-2
CDR3 DNA: TGTGCCAGTAGTCCCCGACAGGGCCCGACAAGGAACACTGAAGCTTTCTTT; CDR3 protein: CASSPRQGPTRNTEAFF; clone size: few; D gene: TRBD1; V gene: TRBV19; CDR3 length: 17; J gene: TRBJ1-1
CDR3 DNA: TGTGCCAGCAGCTTGGGGGGACAGTTTTCCAATCGACCCCAGCATTTT; CDR3 protein: CASSLGGQFSNRPQHF; clone size: .; D gene: TRBD1; V gene: TRBV5-6; CDR3 length: 16; J gene: TRBJ1-5
CDR3 DNA: TGTGCCAGCAGCTTGGCCTATGAAAAACTGTTTTTT; CDR3 protein: CASSLAYEKLFF; clone size: once; D gene: .; V gene: TRBV5-6; CDR3 length: 12; J gene: TRBJ1-4
CDR3 DNA: TGTGCCAGTAGGGACATCGGGCAGGTCTCGCAGTATTTT; CDR3 protein: CASRDIGQVSQYF; clone size: .; D gene: .; V gene: TRBV19; CDR3 length: 13; J gene: TRBJ2-3
CDR3 DNA: TGTGCCAGCAGCTTTGGGCCGGCCGCGGGGGCCAACACCGGGGAGCTGTTTTTT; CDR3 protein: CASSFGPAAGANTGELFF; clone size: .; D gene: .; V gene: TRBV7-6; CDR3 length: 18; J gene: TRBJ2-2
CDR3 DNA: TGTGCCAGCAGTGCGCAGGGGGCGGCATACGAGCAGTACTTC; CDR3 protein: CASSAQGAAYEQYF; clone size: .; D gene: TRBD1; V gene: TRBV25-1; CDR3 length: 14; J gene: TRBJ2-7
CDR3 DNA: TGCGCCAGCAGCTTAATGGCAGACTTCACCGGGGAGCTGTTTTTT; CDR3 protein: CASSLMADFTGELFF; clone size: .; D gene: .; V gene: TRBV5-1; CDR3 length: 15; J gene: TRBJ2-2
CDR3 DNA: TGCGCCAGCAGCTTGAGGGGCACTATGAACTATGGCTACACCTTC; CDR3 protein: CASSLRGTMNYGYTF; clone size: .; D gene: .; V gene: TRBV5-1; CDR3 length: 15; J gene: TRBJ1-2
CDR3 DNA: TGTGCCAGCAGCCCCCAACGACCCGGGACAGGCTCCGGGACCCAGTACTTC; CDR3 protein: CASSPQRPGTGSGTQYF; clone size: .; D gene: TRBD1; V gene: TRBV7-9; CDR3 length: 17; J gene: TRBJ2-5
CDR3 DNA: TGTGCCACCGGACGGGGCAATGAGCAGTTCTTC; CDR3 protein: CATGRGNEQFF; clone size: .; D gene: .; V gene: TRBV18; CDR3 length: 11; J gene: TRBJ2-1
CDR3 DNA: TGTGCCACCAGCAGAGATCGGCCTAGCGGCCTCTCCTACAATGAGCAGTTCTTC; CDR3 protein: CATSRDRPSGLSYNEQFF; clone size: .; D gene: TRBD2; V gene: TRBV15; CDR3 length: 18; J gene: TRBJ2-1
CDR3 DNA: TGTGCCAGCAGTCGCGGCCCGAACACTGAAGCTTTCTTT; CDR3 protein: CASSRGPNTEAFF; clone size: .; D gene: .; V gene: TRBV12-3/TRBV12-4; CDR3 length: 13; J gene: TRBJ1-1
CDR3 DNA: TGTGCCAGCAACCTAGCGGGAGTAAGAAATGAGCAGTTCTTC; CDR3 protein: CASNLAGVRNEQFF; clone size: .; D gene: TRBD2; V gene: TRBV6-5; CDR3 length: 14; J gene: TRBJ2-1
CDR3 DNA: TGTGCCACCAGTGGCCGAAAGTCCACTGACAGTCCATCCTACAATGAGCAGTTCTTC; CDR3 protein: CATSGRKSTDSPSYNEQFF; clone size: .; D gene: .; V gene: TRBV24-1; CDR3 length: 19; J gene: TRBJ2-1
CDR3 DNA: TGTGCCAGCAGCTTAGGAGGGTCCAGGGAAAAACTGTTTTTT; CDR3 protein: CASSLGGSREKLFF; clone size: .; D gene: .; V gene: TRBV7-9; CDR3 length: 14; J gene: TRBJ1-4
CDR3 DNA: TGCGCCAGCAGCTCGGGTTTGTTGGCTAATGAAAAACTGTTTTTT; CDR3 protein: CASSSGLLANEKLFF; clone size: .; D gene: .; V gene: TRBV5-1; CDR3 length: 15; J gene: TRBJ1-4
CDR3 DNA: TGTGCCAGCAGTTATCCGACGGGGCAAGAGACCCAGTACTTC; CDR3 protein: CASSYPTGQETQYF; clone size: .; D gene: .; V gene: TRBV6-6; CDR3 length: 14; J gene: TRBJ2-5
CDR3 DNA: TGTGCCAGCTCCCAACAGGGGGGGCTCAATCAGCCCCAGCATTTT; CDR3 protein: CASSQQGGLNQPQHF; clone size: .; D gene: TRBD1; V gene: TRBV18; CDR3 length: 15; J gene: TRBJ1-5
CDR3 DNA: TGTGCCAGTAGTATAGTAACAGAAGGCGGGGAGCTGTTTTTT; CDR3 protein: CASSIVTEGGELFF; clone size: .; D gene: .; V gene: TRBV19; CDR3 length: 14; J gene: TRBJ2-2
CDR3 DNA: TGCGCCAGCAGCTTGTCCGGGACAGGGAAGTTCTACGAGCAGTACTTC; CDR3 protein: CASSLSGTGKFYEQYF; clone size: once; D gene: TRBD1; V gene: TRBV5-1; CDR3 length: 16; J gene: TRBJ2-7
CDR3 DNA: TGTGCCAGCAGCTCACGGTGGGACAGTAGCACAGATACGCAGTATTTT; CDR3 protein: CASSSRWDSSTDTQYF; clone size: once; D gene: TRBD1; V gene: TRBV3-1/TRBV3-2; CDR3 length: 16; J gene: TRBJ2-3
CDR3 DNA: TGTGCCAGCAGCCTTGGGACAGATTCAAGAGACGAGCAGTACTTC; CDR3 protein: CASSLGTDSRDEQYF; clone size: .; D gene: TRBD1; V gene: TRBV7-3; CDR3 length: 15; J gene: TRBJ2-7
CDR3 DNA: TGTGCCAGCAGCTTATCGGCAGGGGTGAACACTGAAGCTTTCTTT; CDR3 protein: CASSLSAGVNTEAFF; clone size: .; D gene: .; V gene: TRBV7-3; CDR3 length: 15; J gene: TRBJ1-1
CDR3 DNA: TGTGCCAGCAGCCAAGATATAGGGGGCTCTGGAAACACCATATATTTT; CDR3 protein: CASSQDIGGSGNTIYF; clone size: .; D gene: .; V gene: TRBV3-1/TRBV3-2; CDR3 length: 16; J gene: TRBJ1-3
CDR3 DNA: TGTGCCAGCAGTGTCTCTACAGGGGCCGGAAACACCATATATTTT; CDR3 protein: CASSVSTGAGNTIYF; clone size: .; D gene: TRBD1; V gene: TRBV2; CDR3 length: 15; J gene: TRBJ1-3
CDR3 DNA: TGTGCCAGCAGGTTTATAGGGAGTCCCAATCAGCCCCAGCATTTT; CDR3 protein: CASRFIGSPNQPQHF; clone size: .; D gene: .; V gene: TRBV2; CDR3 length: 15; J gene: TRBJ1-5
CDR3 DNA: TGTGCCAGCAGCTTGTGGGGGGAAGCCAAAAACATTCAGTACTTC; CDR3 protein: CASSLWGEAKNIQYF; clone size: once; D gene: .; V gene: TRBV11-2; CDR3 length: 15; J gene: TRBJ2-4
CDR3 DNA: TGCGCCAGCAGCTACAGGGAAAGTGAGGAAAAACTGTTTTTT; CDR3 protein: CASSYRESEEKLFF; clone size: few; D gene: .; V gene: TRBV5-1; CDR3 length: 14; J gene: TRBJ1-4
CDR3 DNA: TGTGCCAGCAGCCACTATAATTCACCCCTCCACTTT; CDR3 protein: CASSHYNSPLHF; clone size: few; D gene: .; V gene: TRBV6-5; CDR3 length: 12; J gene: TRBJ1-6
CDR3 DNA: TGCGCCAGCAGCTTGGTAGGGCAGGGTAACACTGAAGCTTTCTTT; CDR3 protein: CASSLVGQGNTEAFF; clone size: .; D gene: .; V gene: TRBV5-1; CDR3 length: 15; J gene: TRBJ1-1
CDR3 DNA: TGTGCCACCAGGAGGGCAGGGGAGGGGACTGAAGCTTTCTTT; CDR3 protein: CATRRAGEGTEAFF; clone size: .; D gene: .; V gene: TRBV24-1; CDR3 length: 14; J gene: TRBJ1-1
CDR3 DNA: TGTGCCAGCAGTGCCGGGACAGGGGTTAGCAATGAGCAGTTCTTC; CDR3 protein: CASSAGTGVSNEQFF; clone size: .; D gene: TRBD1; V gene: TRBV2; CDR3 length: 15; J gene: TRBJ2-1